Ten or more counts support the clone carrying this TCR beta chain. These data come from a study of CD8+CD57+ T cells in acquired aplastic anemia. CDR3 and TCR beta VDJ profiling relied on a genomic DNA template. TCRdb re-called the reads with MiXCR, one entry per CDR3 protein. The data contain 150,000 to 200,000 distinct CDR3 sequences, around 45% of them singletons. V lost 5 bases and J lost 4; bases outside the gene matches: 6. The CDR3 loop spans 14 amino acids. The germline CDR1 and CDR2 sequences are SGHTA and FQGTGA. V is TRBV7-3 and J is TRBJ2-5, with 8 bases identical to TRBD2. Sequenced material: sorted CD4+, CD8+, or CD8+CD57+ T cells (not recorded which) from PBMCs. This clonotype was obtained from a human donor in good health. The CDR3 DNA reads as TGTGCCAGCAGCCCGGGAGGGGGTTTAGAGACCCAGTACTTC. Encoded protein: CASSPGGGLETQYF.